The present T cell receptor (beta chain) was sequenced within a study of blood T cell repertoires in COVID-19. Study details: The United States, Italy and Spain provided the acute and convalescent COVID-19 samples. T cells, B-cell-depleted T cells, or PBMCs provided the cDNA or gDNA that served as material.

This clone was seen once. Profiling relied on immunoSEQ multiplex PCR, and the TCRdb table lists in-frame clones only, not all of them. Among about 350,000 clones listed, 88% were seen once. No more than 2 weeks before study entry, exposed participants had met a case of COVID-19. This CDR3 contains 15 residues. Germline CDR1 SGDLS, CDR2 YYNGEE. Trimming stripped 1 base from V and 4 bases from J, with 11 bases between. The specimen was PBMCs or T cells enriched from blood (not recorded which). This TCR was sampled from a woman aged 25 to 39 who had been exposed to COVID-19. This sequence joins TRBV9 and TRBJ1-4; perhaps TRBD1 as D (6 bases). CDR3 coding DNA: TGTGCCAGCAGCGTAACCGGGACAAGTAATGAAAAACTGTTTTTT. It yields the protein CASSVTGTSNEKLFF.